What follows are 21 T cell receptor beta chains derived from one specimen sequenced in a study of T cell responses to AZD1222 COVID-19 vaccine. The data were produced by immunoSEQ multiplex PCR, yet TCRdb's version contains in-frame clones alone and is incomplete. The repertoire holds 100,000 to 150,000 clones, with 85% to 90% as singletons. Sample: peripheral blood, taken on day 0 of AZD1222 vaccination. Receptors were obtained from an adult in good health.

The rearrangement joins TRBV7-6 to TRBJ2-3; 12 bases are a match to TRBD2. The CDR3 is 16 residues long. Looked up from germline, CDR1 is SGHVS and CDR2 is FNYEAQ. V lost 7 bases and J lost 5; bases outside the gene matches: 10. CDR3 in amino acids: CASTVRLAGVGDTQYF. The CDR3 nucleotides are TGTGCCAGCACCGTCCGACTAGCGGGAGTAGGAGATACGCAGTATTTT. Using reference TRBV7-6 and TRBJ2-3 for the parts outside the CDR3, the full variable domain is GAGVSQSPRYKVTKRGQDVALRCDPISGHVSLYWYRQALGQGPEFLTYFNYEAQQDKSGLPNDRFSAERPEGSISTLTIQRTEQRDSAMYRCASTVRLAGVGDTQYFGPGTRLTVL.

The chain couples TRBV19 to TRBJ1-3; perhaps TRBD1 as D (5 bases). Trimming took 6 bases from V and 0 from J, leaving 15 bases between them. CDR3 length: 16 residues. The V gene's germline CDR1 is LNHDA and CDR2 SQIVND (reference sequence). As DNA, the CDR3 is TGTGCCAGTAGAATTCCTACCGGGGGCTCTGGAAACACCATATATTTT. Translation: CASRIPTGGSGNTIYF. The full variable domain, in which reference TRBV19 and TRBJ1-3 provide the parts outside the CDR3, is DGGITQSPKYLFRKEGQNVTLSCEQNLNHDAMYWYRQDPGQGLRLIYYSQIVNDFQKGDIAEGYSVSREKKESFPLTVTSAQKNPTAFYLCASRIPTGGSGNTIYFGEGSWLTVV.

The CDR3 region has the DNA TGTGCCAGCAGCCGGAGCGGGGGAGGATCCTACGAGCAGTACTTC. Amino acid sequence: CASSRSGGGSYEQYF. This sequence joins TRBV3-1 (or the pseudogene TRBV3-2) and TRBJ2-7, with TRBD2 matching 8 bases. V shed 4 bases and J 1 base; nucleotides not matched to a gene: 6. Germline CDR1 and CDR2: LGHDT and YNNKEL (reference sequence). The CDR3 has 15 amino acids.

V and J are TRBV27 and TRBJ1-5; weak D call: TRBD1 (5 bases). Looked up from germline, CDR1 is MNHEY and CDR2 is SMNVEV (reference sequence). Trimming pared 10 bases from V and 3 bases from J, leaving 16 bases between. The CDR3 length is 14 residues. The CDR3 region has the DNA TGTGCCACCCTGACCGGGGGTTCCAATCAGCCCCAGCATTTT. It specifies CATLTGGSNQPQHF.

V and J are TRBV19 and TRBJ2-6; no clear D. Between the trimmed V and J ends, which lost 2 bases and 2 bases, there was a span of 7 bases. Per the germline V gene, CDR1 is LNHDA and CDR2 is SQIVND (reference sequence). The CDR3 consists of 15 residues. CDR3 sequence reads: CASSISRAGANVLTF. CDR3 bases: TGTGCCAGTAGTATATCTAGGGCTGGGGCCAACGTCCTGACTTTC.

This chain connects TRBV27 to TRBJ1-4; D is possibly TRBD1 (6 bases). Germline V gives CDR1 MNHEY, CDR2 SMNVEV (reference sequence). Trimming stripped 6 bases from V and 2 bases from J, with 16 bases between. The CDR3 extends over 16 amino acids. CDR3 in DNA: TGTGCCAGCAGCCCCTCAGCAGGGGAGACTAATGAAAAACTGTTTTTT. It is translated as CASSPSAGETNEKLFF.

The rearrangement joins TRBV6-1 to TRBJ1-2; D gene uncertain. Germline CDR1 is MNHNS and CDR2 is SASEGT. This CDR3 spans 13 amino acids. The V end was cut by 3 bases, the J end by 2 bases, with 7 bases between. This CDR3 reads CASSEGYNYGYTF. DNA for the CDR3: TGTGCCAGCAGTGAGGGTTACAACTATGGCTACACCTTC.

The V gene is TRBV19, the J gene TRBJ2-7, with TRBD2 matching over 11 bases. The V gene end was trimmed by 4 bases and the J gene end by 6 bases; junction bases not matched to a gene: 2. Germline V CDR1 and CDR2: LNHDA, SQIVND (reference sequence). The CDR3 totals 13 residues. The chain's CDR3 is CASSSLAGGEQYF. The CDR3 DNA follows: TGTGCCAGTAGTAGCCTAGCGGGGGGCGAGCAGTACTTC.

The V call is TRBV5-4, the J call TRBJ1-1, with D possibly being TRBD1 (6 bases). The CDR3 consists of 14 residues. V was cut by 3 bases and J by 1 base, with 10 bases left in between. Germline V lookup: CDR1 SGHNT, CDR2 YYREEE (reference sequence). The CDR3 reads CASSSGTRNTEAFF. The CDR3 nucleotides read TGTGCCAGCAGCTCCGGGACACGGAACACTGAAGCTTTCTTT.

This chain uses TRBV29-1 with TRBJ1-3; D uncertain. Trimming removed 1 base from V and 2 bases from J, with 12 bases in between. The CDR3 loop spans 15 amino acids. Per the germline V gene, CDR1 is SQVTM and CDR2 is ANQGSEA. The CDR3 sequence is CSVEAPEGAGNTIYF. CDR3 DNA: TGCAGCGTTGAAGCTCCCGAGGGTGCTGGAAACACCATATATTTT. Full variable domain (outside the CDR3, taken from reference TRBV29-1 and TRBJ1-3): SAVISQKPSRDICQRGTSLTIQCQVDSQVTMMFWYRQQPGQSLTLIATANQGSEATYESGFVIDKFPISRPNLTFSTLTVSNMSPEDSSIYLCSVEAPEGAGNTIYFGEGSWLTVV.

The chain links TRBV18 to TRBJ2-7; a possible D gene is TRBD2 (5 bases). Trimming shortened V by 6 bases and J by 1 base, and 16 bases separated the two germline ends. Germline-derived CDR1 and CDR2 are KGHSH and LQKENI. The CDR3 sequence is 15 residues long. The CDR3 DNA reads as TGTGCCAGCTCTGCACCCCCTTCGGGATCCTACGAGCAGTACTTC. Residues: CASSAPPSGSYEQYF.

The gene calls are TRBV7-2 and TRBJ1-2; no clear D gene. CDR1 and CDR2 (germline): SGHTA, FQGNSA. Trimming shortened V by 6 bases and J by 3 bases, and 20 bases separated the two germline ends. The CDR3 spans 16 residues. The DNA for the CDR3 is TGTGCCAGCAGAGGCAAGGGAGCAGAGCGTTACTATGGCTACACCTTC. It yields the protein CASRGKGAERYYGYTF. Full variable domain (missing parts from reference TRBV7-2 and TRBJ1-2): GAGVSQSPSNKVTEKGKDVELRCDPISGHTALYWYRQSLGQGLEFLIYFQGNSAPDKSGLPSDRFSAERTGGSVSTLTIQRTQQEDSAVYLCASRGKGAERYYGYTFGSGTRLTVV.

This chain links TRBV9 with TRBJ2-7; D possibly matches TRBD1 or TRBD2 (5 bases each). V gave up 3 bases and J gave up 6 bases, with 16 bases separating them. The CDR3 loop spans 14 amino acids. The germline gives CDR1 SGDLS, CDR2 YYNGEE. CDR3 protein: CASSAPGPAGEQYF. The CDR3, as DNA: TGTGCCAGCAGCGCCCCGGGGCCGGCGGGCGAGCAGTACTTC.

The chain uses TRBV7-2 and TRBJ1-5; tentative D call: TRBD1 (5 bases). CDR3 size: 15 residues. V was trimmed by 2 bases and J by 3 bases, leaving 11 bases between them. Germline V gene sequence: CDR1 SGHTA, CDR2 FQGNSA. The CDR3 region has the DNA TGTGCCAGCAGCTTAAGGCTGACAGACAATCAGCCCCAGCATTTT. Residues: CASSLRLTDNQPQHF.

The rearrangement uses TRBV7-9 and TRBJ2-4; D unclear. The germline V and J ends were trimmed by 1 base and 0 bases, with 7 bases remaining between them. Germline values: CDR1 SEHNR, CDR2 FQNEAQ (reference sequence). The length of the CDR3 is 15 residues. For the CDR3, the DNA is TGTGCCAGCAGCTTAGGGGGTATAGCCAAAAACATTCAGTACTTC. Protein: CASSLGGIAKNIQYF.

The rearrangement joins TRBV18 to TRBJ2-1; 15 bases map to TRBD2. After removal of 3 bases from V and 10 bases from J, the junction contained 10 bases not matched to a gene. Germline V CDR1 and CDR2: KGHSH, LQKENI. The length of the CDR3 is 17 residues. Here the CDR3 reads CASSPPEGLAGGREQFF. The CDR3 DNA is TGTGCCAGCTCACCGCCGGAGGGACTAGCGGGAGGTCGGGAGCAGTTCTTC.

The chain uses TRBV7-6 and TRBJ2-1; D remains ambiguous. CDR3 length: 11 amino acids. Germline CDR1 is SGHVS and CDR2 is FNYEAQ. V lost 5 bases and J lost 7, with 6 bases in between. The CDR3 region is CASSHFNEQFF. The CDR3 DNA reads as TGTGCCAGCAGCCACTTTAATGAGCAGTTCTTC.

The chain links TRBV5-4 to TRBJ2-1, with 7 bases matching TRBD2. CDR3 length: 13 amino acids. The ends lost 7 bases at V and 3 bases at J; junction bases unmatched: 4. CDR1 is SGHNT, CDR2 YYREEE, per germline (reference sequence). Here the CDR3 DNA reads TGTGCCAGCGAAAGCGGGGACTACAATGAGCAGTTCTTC. Encoded protein: CASESGDYNEQFF.

The rearrangement links TRBV11-1 to TRBJ2-5; 7 positions match TRBD1. J was trimmed by 2 bases and V by 3 bases; bases with no gene match: 6. The CDR3 spans 15 residues. Germline V gene lookup returns CDR1 SGHAT and CDR2 FQDESV (reference sequence). CDR3 residues: CASSLGTAYQETQYF. The CDR3 nucleotides are TGTGCCAGCAGCTTGGGGACAGCTTATCAAGAGACCCAGTACTTC.

The V gene is TRBV7-2, the J gene TRBJ1-5, with 8 bases that match TRBD1. V lost 2 bases, J lost 6 bases, and 3 bases stayed unmatched. This CDR3 comprises 14 residues. Germline V gives CDR1 SGHTA, CDR2 FQGNSA. CDR3 bases: TGTGCCAGCAGCTTAAACAGGGGGATTCAGCCCCAGCATTTT. Translation: CASSLNRGIQPQHF.

This clone has only one observation. V gene TRBV6-1 combines with J gene TRBJ1-5; 7 bases fit TRBD1. V lost 3 bases and J lost 4; bases outside the gene matches: 9. The CDR3 runs 16 residues. CDR1 MNHNS and CDR2 SASEGT come from the germline V gene. Here the CDR3 DNA reads TGTGCCAGCAGTGATATACCAGGGGGGGGGAATCAGCCCCAGCATTTT. It yields the protein CASSDIPGGGNQPQHF.